These 19 T cell receptor beta chains were all obtained from the same sample, sequenced in a study of human T cells and chemical hapten exposure. This sample's time point: pre-sensitization, week 0. Treatment in this sample: therapeutic diphenylcyclopropenone sensitization with weekly scalp DPC. TCRdb reanalysed the RACE reads using MiXCR and keeps one entry per CDR3 protein. The profile shows about 60,000 distinct CDR3 sequences, about 10% of them singletons. Sequencing used whole blood, obtained in connection with sensitization to the hapten diphenylcyclopropenone (DPC). The receptor set was obtained from a woman between 35 and 50 years old with alopecia areata. Some clones in this sample may be carry-over from other donors' samples.

The gene calls are TRBV4-2 and TRBJ2-1, with TRBD2 as a possible D gene (6 bases). The CDR3 is 16 residues long. V shed 4 bases and J shed 2 bases, with 15 bases lying between them. The germline CDR1 and CDR2 sequences are LGHNA and YNFKEQ. The CDR3, as DNA: TGTGCCAGCAGCCCCGACCCCAGCGGGCCCTACAATGAGCAGTTCTTC. The encoded protein is CASSPDPSGPYNEQFF.

The V call is TRBV12-5, the J call TRBJ2-7, with a possible D match to TRBD2 (5 bases). The CDR3 spans 12 residues. Germline V gives CDR1 LGHNT, CDR2 FRNRAP. V was cut by 6 bases and J by 4 bases, with 10 bases left in between. The CDR3 coding sequence is TGTGCTAGTGGGTCGGGAAGATACGAGCAGTACTTC. Translated: CASGSGRYEQYF.

This clonotype was observed a few times. This chain links TRBV6-1 with TRBJ2-1; no definite D call. The CDR3 is 17 amino acids. Deletions cut 0 bases from V and 6 bases from J, with 18 bases between. Germline V gives CDR1 MNHNS, CDR2 SASEGT. The CDR3 region has the DNA TGTGCCAGCAGTGAAGCGCTTTTAGGGTCCGGACGCAATGAGCAGTTCTTC. It translates to CASSEALLGSGRNEQFF.

This clonotype was found a few times. J is TRBJ1-1 and V is TRBV13; 7 nucleotides line up with TRBD1. The CDR3 consists of 15 residues. Germline lookup yields CDR1 PRHDT and CDR2 FYEKMQ (reference sequence). The junction had 10 bases not matched to a gene; V was cut back by 7 bases and J by 2 bases. For the CDR3, the DNA is TGTGCCAGCAAATCCGGGCCAGGGGGTAACACTGAAGCTTTCTTT. This translates into CASKSGPGGNTEAFF. Combining the CDR3 with reference TRBV13 and TRBJ1-1 gives the whole variable domain AAGVIQSPRHLIKEKRETATLKCYPIPRHDTVYWYQQGPGQDPQFLISFYEKMQSDKGSIPDRFSAQQFSDYHSELNMSSLELGDSALYFCASKSGPGGNTEAFFGQGTRLTVV.

The rearrangement links TRBV6-2 or TRBV6-3 to TRBJ1-2, with D unclear. Trimming stripped 2 bases from V and 7 bases from J, with 11 bases between. The germline V gene has CDR1 MNHEY and CDR2 SVGEGT. This CDR3 is built from 13 residues. The CDR3 protein is CASSYGQSSGYTF. The CDR3 nucleotides are TGTGCCAGCAGTTACGGGCAAAGTTCTGGCTACACCTTC.

This clonotype has ten or more counts. The J gene is TRBJ2-7, the V gene TRBV9, with TRBD2 matching 12 bases. With 5 bases clipped from V and 4 bases from J, the junction kept 4 bases outside the gene matches. Germline assignment: CDR1 SGDLS and CDR2 YYNGEE. There are 14 residues in the CDR3. The CDR3 reads CASSLAGGLYEQYF. The CDR3 nucleotides read TGTGCCAGCAGTCTAGCGGGGGGGCTTTACGAGCAGTACTTC.

V usage is TRBV7-2 and J usage is TRBJ1-1; tentative D call: TRBD1 (5 bases). V lost 7 bases to trimming and J lost 4 bases, with 22 bases between them. The CDR3 totals 16 residues. Germline V gene lookup returns CDR1 SGHTA and CDR2 FQGNSA. Here the CDR3 DNA reads TGTGCCAGCACCTCACAACCGACGGGGGTACGCACTGAAGCTTTCTTT. This sequence encodes CASTSQPTGVRTEAFF.

Many counts were recorded for this clonotype. The V gene is TRBV20-1, the J gene TRBJ1-2; 12 bases fit TRBD1. The germline V gene has CDR1 DFQATT and CDR2 SNEGSKA (reference sequence). The V gene end was trimmed by 5 bases and the J gene end by 4 bases; junction bases not matched to a gene: 11. The CDR3 is 16 residues long. Written as DNA, the CDR3 is TGCAGTGCTGAAACGGGACAGGGGGCCTCCGGCTATGGCTACACCTTC. Its protein product is CSAETGQGASGYGYTF.

The rearrangement uses TRBV28 and TRBJ2-7; 11 bases align to TRBD1. Per germline, CDR1 MDHEN and CDR2 SYDVKM. The CDR3 runs 20 residues. V was pared by 1 base and J by 3 bases, with 17 bases of the junction left unmatched. The CDR3 loop reads CASSLLTTISGTGGHYEQYF. The CDR3 DNA reads TGTGCCAGCAGTTTATTAACTACAATATCTGGGACAGGGGGACACTACGAGCAGTACTTC.

This clonotype has just one count. This chain joins TRBV12-5 and TRBJ1-2; 8 nucleotides line up with TRBD1. Germline V gene lookup returns CDR1 LGHNT and CDR2 FRNRAP. Trimming took 7 bases from V and 3 from J; bases not matched to a gene: 7. The CDR3 is 14 amino acids. The CDR3: CASAPTGAYYGYTF. The CDR3 DNA sequence: TGTGCTAGTGCCCCGACAGGGGCCTACTATGGCTACACCTTC. Looking up the rest from reference TRBV12-5 and TRBJ1-2 gives the full variable domain: DARVTQTPRHKVTEMGQEVTMRCQPILGHNTVFWYRQTMMQGLELLAYFRNRAPLDDSGMPKDRFSAEMPDATLATLKIQPSEPRDSAVYFCASAPTGAYYGYTFGSGTRLTVV.

This clonotype was detected ten times or more. V and J are TRBV28 and TRBJ1-5; D call uncertain. CDR3 size: 10 residues. V was pared by 8 bases and J by 9 bases, with 8 bases between. Per germline, CDR1 MDHEN and CDR2 SYDVKM. DNA for the CDR3: TGTGCCAGCGGGTTTTGGCCCCAGCATTTT. Translation: CASGFWPQHF.

Ten or more counts support this clonotype. The gene calls are TRBV5-1 and TRBJ2-1; perhaps TRBD1 as D (6 bases). Trimming cost V 4 bases and J 5 bases, with 19 bases left between them. CDR3 length: 16 residues. Looked up from germline, CDR1 is SGHRS and CDR2 is YFSETQ. The chain's CDR3 is CASSPGGRGRNNEQFF. The CDR3 DNA sequence: TGCGCCAGCAGCCCTGGAGGCAGGGGTAGAAACAATGAGCAGTTCTTC.

This clonotype was found many times. This chain uses TRBV19 with TRBJ2-1; D not certain. Looked up from germline, CDR1 is LNHDA and CDR2 is SQIVND (reference sequence). The CDR3 extends over 14 amino acids. V was pared by 0 bases and J by 7 bases, with 10 bases between. CDR3 in amino acids: CASSIDRLRNEQFF. The CDR3, as DNA: TGTGCCAGTAGTATAGATCGGTTACGGAATGAGCAGTTCTTC.

This clonotype came up many times. This chain joins TRBV27 and TRBJ1-2, with D maybe TRBD1 (5 bases). Trimming took 6 bases from V and 8 from J, leaving 16 bases between them. The germline gives CDR1 MNHEY, CDR2 SMNVEV (reference sequence). The CDR3 is 13 amino acids. The chain's CDR3 is CASSPGGTGGYTF. The DNA of the CDR3 is TGTGCCAGCAGCCCAGGAGGGACGGGAGGCTACACCTTC.

This clonotype was recorded many times. V and J are TRBV5-5 and TRBJ2-1; 12 nucleotides align to TRBD1. CDR1 is SGHKS, CDR2 YYEKEE, per germline (reference sequence). V lost 4 bases, J lost 7 bases, and 6 bases stayed unmatched. This CDR3 has 15 amino acids. The CDR3 region has the DNA TGTGCCAGCAGCCACGGGGACAGGGGGCCTAATGAGCAGTTCTTC. Residues: CASSHGDRGPNEQFF.

The DNA for the CDR3 is TGTGCCAGCAGCGAGAGCGGGAGAACGTATACGCAGTATTTT. Translating it yields CASSESGRTYTQYF. The chain uses TRBV9 and TRBJ2-3; 8 bases map to TRBD2. The ends lost 3 bases at V and 7 bases at J; junction bases unmatched: 7. This CDR3 has 14 residues. Germline assignment: CDR1 SGDLS and CDR2 YYNGEE.

This clonotype was seen only a few times. This chain connects TRBV14 to TRBJ1-3; TRBD1 agrees at 7 bases. The CDR3 contains 16 residues. V lost 1 base, J lost 8 bases, and 11 bases stayed unmatched. Germline V gene lookup returns CDR1 SGHDN and CDR2 FVKESK. CDR3 region: CASSQVGQTGRDTIYF. CDR3 DNA sequence: TGTGCCAGCAGCCAAGTGGGACAGACCGGGAGGGACACCATATATTTT.

This sequence joins TRBV12-3 or TRBV12-4 and TRBJ2-7; no clear D gene. CDR3 length: 14 amino acids. Trimming left V 3 bases short and J 9 bases short, with 18 bases between. This chain's CDR3 is CASSFGYSYDGQYF. In nucleotides, the CDR3 is TGTGCCAGCAGTTTCGGCTACTCCTACGATGGGCAGTACTTC.

This clonotype occurred many times. V and J are TRBV11-2 and TRBJ2-7; 10 nucleotides align to TRBD1. Germline CDR1 SGHAT, CDR2 FQNNGV. The V gene end was trimmed by 4 bases and the J gene end by 7 bases; junction bases not matched to a gene: 4. This CDR3 is 13 amino acids long. CDR3: CASSSGQGREQYF. Here the CDR3 DNA reads TGTGCCAGCAGCTCGGGACAGGGGCGTGAGCAGTACTTC.